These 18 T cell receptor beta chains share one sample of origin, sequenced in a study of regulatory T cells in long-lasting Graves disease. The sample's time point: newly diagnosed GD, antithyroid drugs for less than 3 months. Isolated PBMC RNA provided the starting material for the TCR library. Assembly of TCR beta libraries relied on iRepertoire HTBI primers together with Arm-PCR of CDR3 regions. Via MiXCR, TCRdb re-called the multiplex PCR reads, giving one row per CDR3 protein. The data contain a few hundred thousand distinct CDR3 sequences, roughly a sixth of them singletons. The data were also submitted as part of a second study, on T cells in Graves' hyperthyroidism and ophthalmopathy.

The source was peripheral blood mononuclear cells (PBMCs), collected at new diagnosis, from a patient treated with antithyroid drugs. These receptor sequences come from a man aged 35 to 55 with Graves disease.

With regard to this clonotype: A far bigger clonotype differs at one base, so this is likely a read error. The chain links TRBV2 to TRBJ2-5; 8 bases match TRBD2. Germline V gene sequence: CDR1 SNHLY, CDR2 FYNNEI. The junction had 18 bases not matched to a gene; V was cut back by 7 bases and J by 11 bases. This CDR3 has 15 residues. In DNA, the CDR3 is TGTGCCAGCATTGGGGGGACTAGGTTAAAGGATGAGCAGTACTTC. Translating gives CASIGGTRLKDEQYF.

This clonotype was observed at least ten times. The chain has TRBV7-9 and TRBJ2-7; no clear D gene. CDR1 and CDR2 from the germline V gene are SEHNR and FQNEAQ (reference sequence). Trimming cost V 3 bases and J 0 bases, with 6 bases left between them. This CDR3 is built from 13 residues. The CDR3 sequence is CASSFGDSYEQYF. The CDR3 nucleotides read TGTGCCAGCAGCTTTGGAGACTCCTACGAGCAGTACTTC.

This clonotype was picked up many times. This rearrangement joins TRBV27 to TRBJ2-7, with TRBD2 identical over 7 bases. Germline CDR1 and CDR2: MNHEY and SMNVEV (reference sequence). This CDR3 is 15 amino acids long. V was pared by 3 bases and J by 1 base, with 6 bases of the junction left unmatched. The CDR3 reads CASSFSGGKSYEQYF. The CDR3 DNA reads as TGTGCCAGCAGTTTCTCCGGGGGGAAATCCTACGAGCAGTACTTC.

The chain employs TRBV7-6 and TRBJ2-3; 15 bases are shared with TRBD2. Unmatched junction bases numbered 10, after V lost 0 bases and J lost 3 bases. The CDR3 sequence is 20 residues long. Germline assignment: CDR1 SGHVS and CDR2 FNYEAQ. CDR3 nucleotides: TGTGCCAGCAGCTTAGCCCGGACTAGCGGGGGGGCCGGTTTGACAGATACGCAGTATTTT. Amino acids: CASSLARTSGGAGLTDTQYF.

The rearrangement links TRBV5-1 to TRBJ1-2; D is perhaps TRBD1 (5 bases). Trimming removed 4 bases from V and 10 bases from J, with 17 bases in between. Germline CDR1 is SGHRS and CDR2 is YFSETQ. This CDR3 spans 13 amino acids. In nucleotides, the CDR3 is TGCGCCAGCAGCCCAGACGGACAAGGTGCCTACACCTTC. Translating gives CASSPDGQGAYTF.

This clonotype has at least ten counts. CDR3 DNA: TGTGCCATCAGAAGGACAGCCGAGATGAACACTGAAGCTTTCTTT. Translation gives CAIRRTAEMNTEAFF. The chain carries TRBV10-3 and TRBJ1-1; TRBD1 might be the D (6 bases). Germline V gene sequence: CDR1 ENHRY, CDR2 SYGVKD. This CDR3 is 15 amino acids long. V was trimmed by 6 bases and J by 0 bases, leaving 14 bases between them.

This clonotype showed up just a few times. CDR3 sequence: CASRFRGSSVNTEAFF. The CDR3 DNA sequence: TGTGCCAGCAGGTTCCGTGGTTCGTCGGTGAACACTGAAGCTTTCTTT. The chain employs TRBV12-3 or TRBV12-4 and TRBJ1-1; no definite D call. This CDR3 is 16 amino acids long. V was cut by 6 bases and J by 0 bases, with 17 bases left in between.

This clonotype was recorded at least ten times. CDR3 sequence: CASSPGQGGSTGELFF. The CDR3 DNA follows: TGTGCCAGCTCACCAGGCCAGGGCGGGAGCACCGGGGAGCTGTTTTTT. This chain connects TRBV18 to TRBJ2-2; 7 bases agree with TRBD2. CDR3 length: 16 amino acids. The germline CDR1 and CDR2 sequences are KGHSH and LQKENI. The V and J ends lost 2 bases and 4 bases, in that order; junction bases with no gene match: 7.

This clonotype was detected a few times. CDR3 in DNA: TGTGCCAGCAGTTCGGCAGGGCTAGTCCAAGAGACCCAGTACTTC. This sequence encodes CASSSAGLVQETQYF. This sequence joins TRBV6-5 and TRBJ2-5; D may be TRBD1 (5 bases). The CDR3 has 15 residues. V dropped 4 bases and J dropped 1 base, with 13 bases sitting between them. The germline V gene has CDR1 MNHEY and CDR2 SVGAGI.

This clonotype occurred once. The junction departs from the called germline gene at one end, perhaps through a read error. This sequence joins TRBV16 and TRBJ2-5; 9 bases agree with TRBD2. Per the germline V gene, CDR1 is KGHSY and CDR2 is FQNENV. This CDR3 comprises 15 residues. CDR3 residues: CASSAKQSMSGGTFF. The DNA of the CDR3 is TGTGCCAGCAGCGCTAAGCAATCAATGAGCGGGGGGACGTTCTTC.

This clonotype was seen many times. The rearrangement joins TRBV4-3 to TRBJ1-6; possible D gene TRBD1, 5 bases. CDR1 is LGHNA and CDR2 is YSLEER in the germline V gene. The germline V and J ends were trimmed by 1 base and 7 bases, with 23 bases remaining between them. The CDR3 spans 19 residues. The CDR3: CASSQAQMAPDRTNSPLHF. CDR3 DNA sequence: TGCGCCAGCAGCCAAGCTCAGATGGCTCCCGACAGAACCAATTCACCCCTCCACTTT.

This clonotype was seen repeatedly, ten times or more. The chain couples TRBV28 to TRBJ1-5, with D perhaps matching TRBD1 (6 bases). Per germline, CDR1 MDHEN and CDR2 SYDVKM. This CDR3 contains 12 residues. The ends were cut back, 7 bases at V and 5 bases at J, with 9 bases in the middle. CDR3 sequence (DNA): TGTGCCAGCATGGAGGGGGATCAGCCCCAGCATTTT. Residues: CASMEGDQPQHF.

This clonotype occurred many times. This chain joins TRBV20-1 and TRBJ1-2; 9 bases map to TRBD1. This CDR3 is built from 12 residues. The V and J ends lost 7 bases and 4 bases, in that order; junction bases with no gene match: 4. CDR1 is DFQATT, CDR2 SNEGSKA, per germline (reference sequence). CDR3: CSGTGALYGYTF. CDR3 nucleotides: TGCAGTGGGACAGGGGCTCTCTATGGCTACACCTTC.

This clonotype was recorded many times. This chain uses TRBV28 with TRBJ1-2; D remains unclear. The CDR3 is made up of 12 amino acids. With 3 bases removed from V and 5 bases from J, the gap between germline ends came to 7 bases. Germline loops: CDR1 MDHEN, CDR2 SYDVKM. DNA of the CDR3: TGTGCCAGCAGTTTGAGGCTGTATGGCTACACCTTC. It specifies CASSLRLYGYTF.

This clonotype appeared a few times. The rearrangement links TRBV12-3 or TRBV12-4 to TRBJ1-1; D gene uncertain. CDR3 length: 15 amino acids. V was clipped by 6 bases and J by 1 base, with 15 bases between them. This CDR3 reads CASSHSLRANTEAFF. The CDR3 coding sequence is TGTGCCAGCAGCCATAGTCTAAGGGCGAACACTGAAGCTTTCTTT.

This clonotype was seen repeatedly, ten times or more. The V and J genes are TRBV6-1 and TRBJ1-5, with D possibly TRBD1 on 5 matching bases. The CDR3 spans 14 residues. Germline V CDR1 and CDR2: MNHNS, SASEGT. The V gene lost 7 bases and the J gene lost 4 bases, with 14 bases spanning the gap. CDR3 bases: TGTGCCAGCAACCCGGGGGGGGGAAATCAGCCCCAGCATTTT. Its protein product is CASNPGGGNQPQHF.

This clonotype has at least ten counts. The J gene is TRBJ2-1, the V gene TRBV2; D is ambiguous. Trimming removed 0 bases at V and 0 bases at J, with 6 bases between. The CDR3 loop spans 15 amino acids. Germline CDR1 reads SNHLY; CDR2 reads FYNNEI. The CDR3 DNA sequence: TGTGCCAGCAGTGAAGCCCTGAGCTCCTACAATGAGCAGTTCTTC. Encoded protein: CASSEALSSYNEQFF.

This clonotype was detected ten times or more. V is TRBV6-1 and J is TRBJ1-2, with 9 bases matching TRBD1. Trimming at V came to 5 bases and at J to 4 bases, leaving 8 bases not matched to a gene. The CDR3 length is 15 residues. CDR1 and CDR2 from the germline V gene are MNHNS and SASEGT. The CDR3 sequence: CASSMTGGLGYGYTF. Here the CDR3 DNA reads TGTGCCAGCAGTATGACAGGGGGGTTAGGCTATGGCTACACCTTC.